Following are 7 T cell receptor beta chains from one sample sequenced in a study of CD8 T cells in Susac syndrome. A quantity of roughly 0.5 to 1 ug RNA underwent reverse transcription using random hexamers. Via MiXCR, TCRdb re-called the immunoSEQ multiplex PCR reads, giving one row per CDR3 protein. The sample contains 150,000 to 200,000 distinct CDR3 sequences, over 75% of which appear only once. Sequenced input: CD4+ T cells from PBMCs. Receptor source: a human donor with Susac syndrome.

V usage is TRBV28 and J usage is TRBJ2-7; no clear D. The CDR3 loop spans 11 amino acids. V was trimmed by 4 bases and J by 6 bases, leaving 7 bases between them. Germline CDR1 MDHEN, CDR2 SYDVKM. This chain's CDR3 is CASSSHLEQYF. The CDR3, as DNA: TGTGCCAGCAGTTCCCATCTCGAGCAGTACTTC.

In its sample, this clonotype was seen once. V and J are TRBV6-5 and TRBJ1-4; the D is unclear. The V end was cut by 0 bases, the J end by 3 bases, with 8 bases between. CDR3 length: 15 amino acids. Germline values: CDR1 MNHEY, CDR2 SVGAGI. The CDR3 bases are TGTGCCAGCAGTTACTCGGGGAACCCTAATGAAAAACTGTTTTTT. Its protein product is CASSYSGNPNEKLFF.

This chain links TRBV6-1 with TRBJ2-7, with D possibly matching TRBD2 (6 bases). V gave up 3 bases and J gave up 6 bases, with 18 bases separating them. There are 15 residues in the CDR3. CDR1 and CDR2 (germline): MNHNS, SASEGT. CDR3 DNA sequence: TGTGCCAGCAGTGACGGGGCGGGACTGTGGGCCGAGCAGTACTTC. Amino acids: CASSDGAGLWAEQYF.

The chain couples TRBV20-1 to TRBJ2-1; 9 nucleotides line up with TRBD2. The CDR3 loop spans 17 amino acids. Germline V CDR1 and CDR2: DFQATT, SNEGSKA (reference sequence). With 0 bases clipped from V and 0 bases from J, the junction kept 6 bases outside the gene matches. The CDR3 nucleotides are TGCAGTGCTAGAGATTTCCTGACTAGCGGCTCCTACAATGAGCAGTTCTTC. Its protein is CSARDFLTSGSYNEQFF.

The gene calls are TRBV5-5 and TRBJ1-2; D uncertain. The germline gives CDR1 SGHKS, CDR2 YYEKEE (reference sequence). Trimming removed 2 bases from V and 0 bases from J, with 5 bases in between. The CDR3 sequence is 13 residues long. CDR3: CASSFMANYGYTF. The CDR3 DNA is TGTGCCAGCAGCTTCATGGCTAACTATGGCTACACCTTC.

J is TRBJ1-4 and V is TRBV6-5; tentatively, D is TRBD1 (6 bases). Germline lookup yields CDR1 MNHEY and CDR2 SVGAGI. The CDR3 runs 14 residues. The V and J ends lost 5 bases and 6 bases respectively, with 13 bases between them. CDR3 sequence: CASSHGQYDEKLFF. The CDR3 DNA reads TGTGCCAGCAGTCACGGACAGTACGATGAAAAACTGTTTTTT.

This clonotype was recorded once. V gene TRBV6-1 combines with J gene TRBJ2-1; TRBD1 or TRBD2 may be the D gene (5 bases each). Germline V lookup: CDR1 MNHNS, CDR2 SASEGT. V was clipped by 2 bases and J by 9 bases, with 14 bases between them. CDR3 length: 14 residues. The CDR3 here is CASSESGARGEQFF. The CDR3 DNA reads TGTGCCAGCAGTGAATCCGGGGCTAGGGGTGAGCAGTTCTTC.